This T cell receptor (beta chain) was sequenced for a study of naive and memory T cell subsets. Separate alpha and beta amplification began at the second PCR step. Cells stained for CD3, CD4, CD8, CD45RA, CD27 and viability were sorted into four CD45RA/CD27 subsets. Whole-study results and caveats: Possibly reflecting memory cells re-expressing CD45RA, a few larger clonotypes occurred in naive repertoires, especially CD8.

An equimolar mix of two oligonucleotides served as the beta constant-region primer for TRBC1 and TRBC2. Ligated cDNA was amplified by four rounds of PCR with nested alpha and beta constant-region primers and SP2. Ligation attached a single-stranded oligonucleotide with a 12-nucleotide UMI and the SP2 primer to the cDNA 3' end. A single record per CDR3 protein comes from TCRdb applying MiXCR to the UMI-ligation and nested PCR reads. The sample carries approximately 150,000 distinct CDR3 sequences, roughly 23% recorded once. Germline V CDR1 and CDR2: SGHRS, YFSETQ. V was trimmed by 4 bases and J by 7 bases, leaving 17 bases between them. This CDR3 contains 15 residues. Comments on this clonotype: What it recognizes is unknown.

This clonotype was obtained from a human donor in good health. V usage is TRBV5-1 and J usage is TRBJ1-4; perhaps TRBD1 as D (6 bases). Sequenced sample: naive CD4+ T cells from blood. CDR3 coding DNA: TGCGCCAGCAGCCCGGAGGGGGTCGAGGGTGAAAAACTGTTTTTT. Translation gives CASSPEGVEGEKLFF.